This T cell receptor beta chain was captured by sequencing in a study of OX40 agonist ivuxolimab in advanced cancers. Points from the study as a whole: Still undetermined is the antigen specificity of the expanded peripheral T cells. Relatively little clonal expansion, among the lowest observed, appeared in partial responders at 0.1-3.0 mg/kg. Some of the nonresponding patients also showed low levels of normalized T-cell clonal expansion.

In its sample, this clone was seen once. Antigen: not known. The V gene's germline CDR1 is LGHNA and CDR2 YNFKEQ. CDR3 length: 17 residues. The V end lost 2 bases, the J end lost 4 bases, and 17 bases lay between the germline ends. Produced via immunoSEQ multiplex PCR; TCRdb's table is partial and in-frame only. Of approximately 71,000 clones listed, 84% were seen once; the top ten hold around 0.77%. The chain uses TRBV4-2 and TRBJ2-2; D is undetermined. Source: CD4+ or CD8+ T cells sorted from blood, taken in a trial of the OX40 agonist ivuxolimab. The clonotype comes from an adult with an advanced solid tumor such as melanoma, head and neck, liver or kidney cancer. The CDR3 sequence: CASSQLLGLRGTGELFF. The CDR3 coding sequence is TGTGCCAGCAGCCAACTCTTAGGGCTGCGTGGCACCGGGGAGCTGTTTTTT.